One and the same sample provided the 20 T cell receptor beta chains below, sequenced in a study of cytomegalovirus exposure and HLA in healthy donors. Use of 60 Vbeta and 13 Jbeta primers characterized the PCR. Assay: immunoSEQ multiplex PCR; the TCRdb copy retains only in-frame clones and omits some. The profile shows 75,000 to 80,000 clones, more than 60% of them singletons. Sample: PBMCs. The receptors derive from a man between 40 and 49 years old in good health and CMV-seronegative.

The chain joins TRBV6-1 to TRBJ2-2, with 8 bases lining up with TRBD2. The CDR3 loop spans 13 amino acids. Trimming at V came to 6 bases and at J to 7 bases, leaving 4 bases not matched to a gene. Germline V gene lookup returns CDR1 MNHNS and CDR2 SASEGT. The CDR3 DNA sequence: TGTGCCAGCAGGCGGGGGGCCGGCGGGGAGCTGTTTTTT. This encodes CASRRGAGGELFF.

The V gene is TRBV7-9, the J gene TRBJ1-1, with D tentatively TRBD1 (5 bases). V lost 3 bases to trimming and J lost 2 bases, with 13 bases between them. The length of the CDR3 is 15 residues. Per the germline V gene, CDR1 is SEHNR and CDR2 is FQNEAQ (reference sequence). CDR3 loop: CASSFFRDRNTEAFF. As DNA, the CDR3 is TGTGCCAGCAGCTTTTTCAGGGATCGTAACACTGAAGCTTTCTTT.

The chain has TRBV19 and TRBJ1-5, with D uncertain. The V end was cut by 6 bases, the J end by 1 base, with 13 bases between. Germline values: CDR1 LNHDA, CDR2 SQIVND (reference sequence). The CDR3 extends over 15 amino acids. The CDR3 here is CASSLVPGSNQPQHF. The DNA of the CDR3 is TGTGCCAGTAGCCTCGTCCCGGGAAGCAATCAGCCCCAGCATTTT. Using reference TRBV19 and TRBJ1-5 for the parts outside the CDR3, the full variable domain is DGGITQSPKYLFRKEGQNVTLSCEQNLNHDAMYWYRQDPGQGLRLIYYSQIVNDFQKGDIAEGYSVSREKKESFPLTVTSAQKNPTAFYLCASSLVPGSNQPQHFGDGTRLSIL.

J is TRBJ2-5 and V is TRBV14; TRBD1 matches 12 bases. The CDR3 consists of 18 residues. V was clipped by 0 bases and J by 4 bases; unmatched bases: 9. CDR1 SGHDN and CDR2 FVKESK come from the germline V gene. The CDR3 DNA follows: TGTGCCAGCAGCCAAGATTGGGGACAGGGGGCGCATGGAGAGACCCAGTACTTC. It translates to CASSQDWGQGAHGETQYF.

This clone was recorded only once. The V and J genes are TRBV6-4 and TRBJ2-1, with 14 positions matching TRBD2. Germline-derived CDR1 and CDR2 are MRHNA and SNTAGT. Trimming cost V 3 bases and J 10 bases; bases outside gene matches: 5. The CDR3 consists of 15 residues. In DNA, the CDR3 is TGTGCCAGCAGTGAGGGACTAGCGGGAGTTGGGGAGCAGTTCTTC. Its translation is CASSEGLAGVGEQFF.

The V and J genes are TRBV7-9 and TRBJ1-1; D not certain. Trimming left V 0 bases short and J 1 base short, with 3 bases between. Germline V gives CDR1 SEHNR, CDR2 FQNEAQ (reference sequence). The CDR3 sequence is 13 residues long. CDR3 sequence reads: CASSLAANTEAFF. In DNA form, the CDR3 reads TGTGCCAGCAGCTTAGCGGCGAACACTGAAGCTTTCTTT.

CDR3 nucleotide sequence: TGTGCCAGCAGTTTCGAGGGGACAACCTTCCGCACCGGGGAGCTGTTTTTT. It encodes CASSFEGTTFRTGELFF. The rearrangement joins TRBV28 to TRBJ2-2, with D perhaps matching TRBD1 (6 bases). Germline V gene data show CDR1 as MDHEN and CDR2 as SYDVKM. There are 17 residues in the CDR3. Between the trimmed V and J ends, which lost 3 bases and 4 bases, there was a span of 18 bases.

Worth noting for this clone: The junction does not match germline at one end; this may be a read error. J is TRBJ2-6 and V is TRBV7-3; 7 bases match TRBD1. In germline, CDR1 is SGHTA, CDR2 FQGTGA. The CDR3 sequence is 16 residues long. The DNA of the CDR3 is TGTGCCAGCAGCAGGGACAGATTCTCTGGGGCCAACGGCCTGACTTTC. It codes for CASSRDRFSGANGLTF.

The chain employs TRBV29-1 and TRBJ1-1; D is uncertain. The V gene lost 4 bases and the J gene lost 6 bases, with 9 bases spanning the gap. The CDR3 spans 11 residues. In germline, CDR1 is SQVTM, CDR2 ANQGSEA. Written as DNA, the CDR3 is TGCAGCGTTGGCGGGTCTCCTGAAGCTTTCTTT. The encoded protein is CSVGGSPEAFF.

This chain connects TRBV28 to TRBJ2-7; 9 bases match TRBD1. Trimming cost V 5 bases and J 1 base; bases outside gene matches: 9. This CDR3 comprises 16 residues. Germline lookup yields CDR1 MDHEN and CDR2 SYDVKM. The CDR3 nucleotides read TGTGCCAGCAGTCTCTTCGGGACAGGGAGTTCCTACGAGCAGTACTTC. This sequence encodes CASSLFGTGSSYEQYF.

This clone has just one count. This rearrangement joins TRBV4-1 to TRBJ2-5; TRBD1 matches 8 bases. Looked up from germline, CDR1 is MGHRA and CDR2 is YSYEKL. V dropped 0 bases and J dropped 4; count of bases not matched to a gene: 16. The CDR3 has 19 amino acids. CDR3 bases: TGCGCCAGCAGCCAAGATCGGGCAGGGGGCGCTGGGGGTCGAGAGACCCAGTACTTC. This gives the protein CASSQDRAGGAGGRETQYF.

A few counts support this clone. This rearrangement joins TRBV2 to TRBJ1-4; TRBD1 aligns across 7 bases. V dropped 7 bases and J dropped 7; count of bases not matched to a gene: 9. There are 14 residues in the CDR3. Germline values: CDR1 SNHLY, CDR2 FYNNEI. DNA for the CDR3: TGTGCCAGCAACCGACAGGGCCTAATTGAAAAACTGTTTTTT. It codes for CASNRQGLIEKLFF.

The CDR3 is CASSLTPGVSLNPEAFF. CDR3 DNA: TGTGCCAGCAGCTTAACCCCAGGGGTGTCTCTTAACCCTGAAGCTTTCTTT. This chain connects TRBV7-9 to TRBJ1-1, with a possible D match to TRBD1 (6 bases). V shed 2 bases and J shed 6 bases, with 22 bases lying between them. The CDR3 is 17 amino acids. The germline CDR1 and CDR2 sequences are SEHNR and FQNEAQ (reference sequence).

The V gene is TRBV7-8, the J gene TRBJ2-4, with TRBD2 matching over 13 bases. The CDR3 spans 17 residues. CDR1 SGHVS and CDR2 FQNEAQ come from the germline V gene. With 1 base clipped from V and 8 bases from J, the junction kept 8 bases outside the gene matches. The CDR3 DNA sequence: TGTGCCAGCAGCTTAGGGACTAGCGGGGGACCGGGAGACATTCAGTACTTC. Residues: CASSLGTSGGPGDIQYF.

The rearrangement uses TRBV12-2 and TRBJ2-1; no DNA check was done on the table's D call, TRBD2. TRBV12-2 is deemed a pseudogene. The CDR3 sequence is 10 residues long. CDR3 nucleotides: TGTGCCCGAGGCGAGGCTGAGCAGTTCTTC. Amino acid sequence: CARGEAEQFF.

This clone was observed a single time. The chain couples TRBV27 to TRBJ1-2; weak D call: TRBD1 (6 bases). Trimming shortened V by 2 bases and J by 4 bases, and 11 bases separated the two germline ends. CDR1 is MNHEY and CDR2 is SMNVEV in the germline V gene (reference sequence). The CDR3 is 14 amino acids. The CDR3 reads CASSLNQGRYGYTF. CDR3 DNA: TGTGCCAGCAGTTTAAATCAGGGGCGCTATGGCTACACCTTC.

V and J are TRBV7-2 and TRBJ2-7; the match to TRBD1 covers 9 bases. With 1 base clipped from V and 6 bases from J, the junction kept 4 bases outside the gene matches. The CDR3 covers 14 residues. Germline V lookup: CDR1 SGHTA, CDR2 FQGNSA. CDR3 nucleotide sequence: TGTGCCAGCAGCTTAGGGACAGGGGCCTCCGAGCAGTACTTC. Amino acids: CASSLGTGASEQYF.

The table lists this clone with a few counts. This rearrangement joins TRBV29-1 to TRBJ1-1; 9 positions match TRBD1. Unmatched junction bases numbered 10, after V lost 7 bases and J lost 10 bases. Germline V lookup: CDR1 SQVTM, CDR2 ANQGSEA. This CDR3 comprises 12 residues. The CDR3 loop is CSADTGQGRAFF. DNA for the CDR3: TGCAGCGCCGACACTGGACAGGGGAGAGCTTTCTTT.

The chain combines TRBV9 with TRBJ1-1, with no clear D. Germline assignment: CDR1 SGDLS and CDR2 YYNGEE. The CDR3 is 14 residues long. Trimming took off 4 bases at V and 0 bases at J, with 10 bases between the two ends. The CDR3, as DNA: TGTGCCAGCAGCCCTTCCTCTTTGAACACTGAAGCTTTCTTT. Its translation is CASSPSSLNTEAFF. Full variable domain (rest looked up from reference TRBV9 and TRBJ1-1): DSGVTQTPKHLITATGQRVTLRCSPRSGDLSVYWYQQSLDQGLQFLIQYYNGEERAKGNILERFSAQQFPDLHSELNLSSLELGDSALYFCASSPSSLNTEAFFGQGTRLTVV.

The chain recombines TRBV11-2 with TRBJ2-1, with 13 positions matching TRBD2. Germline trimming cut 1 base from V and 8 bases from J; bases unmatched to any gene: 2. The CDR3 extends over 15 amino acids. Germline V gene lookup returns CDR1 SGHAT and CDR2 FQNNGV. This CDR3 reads CASSLGGLAGDEQFF. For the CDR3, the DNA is TGTGCCAGCAGCTTAGGTGGACTAGCGGGAGATGAGCAGTTCTTC.